This TCR beta chain was retrieved from a study of OX40 agonist ivuxolimab in advanced cancers. Study-wide points: More expanded clones were found, on average, in CD8+ than in CD4+ T cells.

The germline V gene encodes CDR1 SGHNT and CDR2 YYREEE (reference sequence). This CDR3 has 13 residues. V lost 4 bases to trimming and J lost 5 bases, with 10 bases between them. Points on this clone: Its antigen is unidentified.

Cycle 7 day 1, cycle 4 day 1, and baseline were the timepoints at which blood was sampled. Generated by immunoSEQ multiplex PCR, the TCRdb table keeps only in-frame clones and is missing some. The sample consists of around 100,000 clones, more than 95% of them appearing once. The rearrangement links TRBV5-4 to TRBJ1-5, with D unresolved. Source: CD4+ or CD8+ T cells sorted from blood, taken in a trial of the OX40 agonist ivuxolimab. The TCR originated in an adult with an advanced solid tumor such as melanoma, head and neck, liver or kidney cancer. The CDR3 loop is CASSGRPDQPQHF. Here the CDR3 DNA reads TGTGCCAGCAGCGGGAGGCCGGATCAGCCCCAGCATTTT.